Included here is one T cell receptor (beta chain) sequence, with context. Its matching antigen is unknown. The data originate from a study of shared clonotypes between healthy human individuals. Study-wide points: Naive subsets, compared against memory subsets, generally had larger estimated richness values. It was observed that about 5% of naive CD4 clonotypes were shared across a few donors.

The donor cohort consisted entirely of Caucasian adults residing in Nashville, Tennessee. It was into CD45RA+ naive and CD45RA-negative memory subsets that the CD4+ cells were split. Trimming cost V 3 bases and J 1 base, with 9 bases left between them. The CDR3 extends over 15 amino acids. Per germline, CDR1 MGHDK and CDR2 SYGVNS. Libraries were prepared by immunoSEQ multiplex PCR; TCRdb keeps only in-frame clonotypes and omits some of them. The sample lists under 1,900,000 clones, around 98.5% occurring once. This chain connects TRBV25-1 to TRBJ2-2; D remains ambiguous. This TCR derives from a young man in good health. The sequenced sample consisted of naive CD4+ T cells sorted from blood. Subset noted: CD45RA+ positively selected. This CDR3 reads CASSDQKLNTGELFF. The CDR3 DNA is TGTGCCAGCAGTGATCAGAAATTGAACACCGGGGAGCTGTTTTTT.